The 23 T cell receptor beta chains given below trace back to one sample, sequenced in a study of brain T cells in children with intractable seizures. Generated by immunoSEQ multiplex PCR, the TCRdb table keeps only in-frame clones and is missing some. The table includes tens of thousands of clones, 93% detected once. The sample was peripheral blood, taken at surgery. All receptors derive from a boy in the first two years of life with tuberous sclerosis and intractable seizures.

The rearrangement joins TRBV6-5 to TRBJ1-1; D is perhaps TRBD1 (6 bases). The germline gives CDR1 MNHEY, CDR2 SVGAGI. Trimming stripped 7 bases from V and 3 bases from J, with 18 bases between. This CDR3 has 15 residues. The DNA for the CDR3 is TGTGCCAGCACCCTAGGGGGAAATGCCTACACTGAAGCTTTCTTT. It specifies CASTLGGNAYTEAFF.

The rearrangement links TRBV30 to TRBJ1-2; tentatively, D is TRBD1 (5 bases). The CDR3 has 12 residues. V gave up 4 bases and J gave up 7 bases, with 13 bases separating them. Germline CDR1 reads GTSNPN; CDR2 reads SVGIG (reference sequence). The CDR3, as DNA: TGTGCCTGGACCGGGGGTAGGCTTGGCTACACCTTC. Protein product: CAWTGGRLGYTF.

The rearrangement uses TRBV3-1 (or the pseudogene TRBV3-2) and TRBJ1-1; tentatively, D is TRBD1 (5 bases). Germline assignment: CDR1 LGHDT and CDR2 YNNKEL (reference sequence). The V end was cut by 1 base, the J end by 9 bases, with 24 bases between. The CDR3 contains 17 residues. In DNA form, the CDR3 reads TGTGCCAGCAGCCAAGGATGGACATCTCCATTCCATCCCCAAGCTTTCTTT. Translating gives CASSQGWTSPFHPQAFF.

The chain recombines TRBV19 with TRBJ2-7; possibly TRBD1 for D (5 bases). The CDR3 contains 13 residues. V lost 9 bases and J lost 1, with 13 bases in between. The germline V gene has CDR1 LNHDA and CDR2 SQIVND (reference sequence). The CDR3 loop is CASALRVSYEQYF. The CDR3 bases are TGTGCCAGCGCGCTCAGGGTATCCTACGAGCAGTACTTC.

The V gene is TRBV7-8, the J gene TRBJ1-2; weak D call: TRBD1 (5 bases). V shed 5 bases and J shed 5 bases, with 9 bases lying between them. This CDR3 spans 12 amino acids. Germline loops: CDR1 SGHVS, CDR2 FQNEAQ. The CDR3 here is CASSVPGYGYTF. The DNA of the CDR3 is TGTGCCAGCAGCGTCCCAGGGTATGGCTACACCTTC.

The V gene is TRBV7-2, the J gene TRBJ2-1, with TRBD2 identical over 7 bases. The CDR3 contains 16 residues. The germline V gene has CDR1 SGHTA and CDR2 FQGNSA. Trimming cost V 5 bases and J 8 bases; bases outside gene matches: 15. CDR3: CASSPGGSPSVDEQFF. In DNA form, the CDR3 reads TGTGCCAGCAGCCCGGGAGGTAGCCCCTCTGTCGATGAGCAGTTCTTC.

The gene calls are TRBV7-8 and TRBJ1-5, with D unresolved. The CDR3 runs 14 residues. CDR1 and CDR2 from the germline V gene are SGHVS and FQNEAQ. Trimming pared 1 base from V and 9 bases from J, leaving 13 bases between. The CDR3 DNA sequence: TGTGCCAGCAGCTTAGGGTTGAATCATTTGCCCCAGCATTTT. Protein sequence: CASSLGLNHLPQHF.

The chain is built from TRBV11-2 and TRBJ2-3; the D call may be TRBD1 or TRBD2 (5 bases each). The CDR3 covers 14 residues. Germline CDR1 is SGHAT and CDR2 is FQNNGV. V lost 1 base to trimming and J lost 7 bases, with 12 bases between them. The CDR3 sequence: CASSLVTGPYTQYF. The CDR3 DNA reads TGTGCCAGCAGCTTAGTTACGGGACCGTATACGCAGTATTTT.

The chain employs TRBV6-5 and TRBJ2-2; a possible D gene is TRBD2 (5 bases). V lost 5 bases and J 8 bases, leaving 15 bases between the germline ends. Germline values: CDR1 MNHEY, CDR2 SVGAGI. The CDR3 length is 14 residues. The CDR3 spells CASSPGVWGGELFF. The CDR3 DNA follows: TGTGCCAGCAGTCCCGGGGTTTGGGGTGGGGAGCTGTTTTTT.

The rearrangement uses TRBV11-3 and TRBJ2-1; D gene uncertain. There are 16 residues in the CDR3. Trimming cost V 5 bases and J 7 bases, with 21 bases left between them. The germline V gene encodes CDR1 SGHNT and CDR2 YENEEA. The CDR3 protein is CASSPRPDGGLNEQFF. DNA of the CDR3: TGTGCCAGCAGCCCTCGACCCGACGGTGGCTTAAATGAGCAGTTCTTC.

This clone was observed a few times. The chain has TRBV24-1 and TRBJ1-6; D may be TRBD1 (6 bases). The CDR3 has 13 amino acids. CDR1 is KGHDR and CDR2 is SFDVKD in the germline V gene. V was pared by 9 bases and J by 8 bases, with 13 bases between. CDR3 residues: CATPQGIHSPLHF. CDR3 coding DNA: TGTGCCACCCCCCAGGGGATCCATTCACCCCTCCACTTT.

The CDR3 loop reads CASSLRKNEQFF. The CDR3 DNA reads as TGTGCCAGCAGTTTAAGAAAGAATGAGCAGTTCTTC. The chain is built from TRBV12-3 or TRBV12-4 and TRBJ2-1; D gene uncertain. The CDR3 contains 12 residues. Trimming removed 2 bases at V and 7 bases at J, with 6 bases between.

This clone occurred once. This chain uses TRBV4-1 with TRBJ1-5; 7 positions agree with TRBD1. V was pared by 3 bases and J by 7 bases, with 12 bases of the junction left unmatched. CDR3 size: 16 residues. Per germline, CDR1 MGHRA and CDR2 YSYEKL. CDR3 coding DNA: TGCGCCAGCAGCCAGGATTCAGACAGGGAGCACCAGCCCCAGCATTTT. This codes for CASSQDSDREHQPQHF.

V gene TRBV5-6 combines with J gene TRBJ2-5; 7 bases fit TRBD1. Germline values: CDR1 SGHDT, CDR2 YYEEEE. The CDR3 length is 15 residues. Trimming took 4 bases from V and 5 from J; bases not matched to a gene: 11. CDR3 sequence reads: CASSRGQDGWETQYF. CDR3 bases: TGTGCCAGCAGCCGAGGACAGGACGGGTGGGAGACCCAGTACTTC.

This clone was seen a handful of times. The chain carries TRBV7-9 and TRBJ1-4, with 7 nucleotides matching TRBD1. Unmatched junction bases numbered 5, after V lost 5 bases and J lost 5 bases. There are 14 residues in the CDR3. Germline V CDR1 and CDR2: SEHNR, FQNEAQ (reference sequence). Here the CDR3 reads CASSQGQLNEKLFF. DNA of the CDR3: TGTGCCAGCAGCCAGGGACAGCTAAATGAAAAACTGTTTTTT.

The V and J genes are TRBV9 and TRBJ2-1; tentatively, D is TRBD1 or TRBD2 (7 bases each). CDR3 length: 16 residues. Germline lookup yields CDR1 SGDLS and CDR2 YYNGEE. Trimming took off 2 bases at V and 7 bases at J, with 19 bases between the two ends. CDR3: CASSVGGGGINNEQFF. The CDR3 nucleotides are TGTGCCAGCAGCGTCGGGGGAGGGGGCATTAATAATGAGCAGTTCTTC.

The table lists this clone with a count of one. The same CDR3 can be traced to other DNA sequences in this sample. The chain links TRBV12-3 or TRBV12-4 to TRBJ2-7; no reliable D call. The CDR3 consists of 12 residues. V gave up 1 base and J gave up 1 base, with 2 bases separating them. The CDR3 sequence is CASSLGSYEQYF. The CDR3 nucleotides are TGTGCCAGCAGTTTAGGGTCCTACGAGCAGTACTTC.

The V gene is TRBV6-6, the J gene TRBJ2-3; D remains ambiguous. Germline V gives CDR1 MNHNY, CDR2 SVGAGI (reference sequence). There are 14 residues in the CDR3. V lost 5 bases and J 3 bases, leaving 12 bases between the germline ends. Written as DNA, the CDR3 is TGTGCCAGCAGTGTGGGTGGGTTTACAGATACGCAGTATTTT. Its protein is CASSVGGFTDTQYF.

The chain has TRBV9 and TRBJ2-5; a possible D gene is TRBD1 (6 bases). V shed 7 bases and J shed 9 bases, with 19 bases lying between them. The CDR3 has 13 residues. The germline gives CDR1 SGDLS, CDR2 YYNGEE. The CDR3 sequence: CASSGHGSGAQYF. The CDR3 DNA reads as TGTGCCAGCTCGGGACACGGGTCCGGGGCCCAGTACTTC.

J is TRBJ2-7 and V is TRBV5-4; tentative D call: TRBD2 (6 bases). The CDR3 sequence is 14 residues long. Germline loops: CDR1 SGHNT, CDR2 YYREEE (reference sequence). V was clipped by 4 bases and J by 0 bases, with 11 bases between them. DNA of the CDR3: TGTGCCAGCAGCCGGGACTCCTACTCCTACGAGCAGTACTTC. Translation: CASSRDSYSYEQYF.

The chain is built from TRBV6-5 and TRBJ2-1; no firm D call. Germline assignment: CDR1 MNHEY and CDR2 SVGAGI. V was cut by 5 bases and J by 8 bases, with 16 bases left in between. CDR3 length: 14 residues. CDR3 loop: CASSNRNLRDEQFF. The DNA of the CDR3 is TGTGCCAGCAGTAACCGAAACCTTAGGGATGAGCAGTTCTTC.

This clone was seen only once. This chain links TRBV12-2 with TRBJ2-3; the table names TRBD1, a call not compared with the DNA. TRBV12-2 is recorded as a pseudogene. This CDR3 region has 18 residues. In DNA, the CDR3 is TGTGCAAGTCGCTTACCTTGGTTAGGACAGGGGGTTATAGATACGCAGTATTTT. It translates to CASRLPWLGQGVIDTQYF.

This CDR3 reads CASSAKTGGNYGYTF. CDR3 nucleotides: TGTGCCAGCAGCGCCAAGACAGGGGGTAACTATGGCTACACCTTC. The V and J genes are TRBV7-2 and TRBJ1-2, with 9 bases fitting TRBD1. There are 15 residues in the CDR3. Germline-derived CDR1 and CDR2 are SGHTA and FQGNSA. The J segment lost 1 base and the V segment lost 5 bases, leaving 5 bases of the junction unmatched.